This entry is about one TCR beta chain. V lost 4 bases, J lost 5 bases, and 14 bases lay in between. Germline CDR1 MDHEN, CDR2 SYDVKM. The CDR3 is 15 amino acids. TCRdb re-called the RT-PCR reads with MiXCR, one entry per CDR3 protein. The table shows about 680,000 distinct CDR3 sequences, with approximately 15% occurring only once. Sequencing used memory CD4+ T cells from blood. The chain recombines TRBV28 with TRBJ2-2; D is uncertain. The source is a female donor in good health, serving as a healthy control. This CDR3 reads CASSWGGVTTGELFF. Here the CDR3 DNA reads TGTGCCAGCAGTTGGGGTGGGGTAACTACCGGGGAGCTGTTTTTT.